This T cell receptor (beta chain) is from a study of Ad26.COV2.S vaccination and SARS-CoV-2 variants. Overall study: Intramuscularly, Ad26.COV2.S was given either once or twice, 56 days apart. General observations from the study: Substantial post-vaccination breadth of spike-specific CD8+ and CD4+ T cell responses was reported.

This CDR3 is 15 amino acids long. Germline V lookup: CDR1 SGHVS, CDR2 FQNEAQ. With 5 bases clipped from V and 0 bases from J, the junction kept 5 bases outside the gene matches. Treatment: some 20 received Ad26.COV2.S at low or high dose, single or two shots; 5 received placebo; per-sample allocation not given. The investigators took samples on day 63 after the first vaccine or placebo injection. Within Boston, the person who donated was an adult of 18-55 years. The vaccine antigen was prefusion-stabilized Wuhan SARS-CoV-2 spike. Concerning this clone itself: Its antigen remains unidentified.

The data were produced by immunoSEQ multiplex PCR, yet TCRdb's version contains in-frame clones alone and is incomplete. The profile shows more than 300,000 clones, about 85% of them singletons. This specimen was peripheral blood, taken in a trial of Ad26.COV2.S vaccine versus placebo. The clonotype originates from a person aged 18-65 years who received the Ad26.COV2.S COVID-19 vaccine or a placebo. The chain joins TRBV7-8 to TRBJ1-1, with 8 bases lining up with TRBD1. The CDR3 region is CASSPGGNLNTEAFF. CDR3 sequence (DNA): TGTGCCAGCAGCCCAGGGGGCAATCTGAACACTGAAGCTTTCTTT.